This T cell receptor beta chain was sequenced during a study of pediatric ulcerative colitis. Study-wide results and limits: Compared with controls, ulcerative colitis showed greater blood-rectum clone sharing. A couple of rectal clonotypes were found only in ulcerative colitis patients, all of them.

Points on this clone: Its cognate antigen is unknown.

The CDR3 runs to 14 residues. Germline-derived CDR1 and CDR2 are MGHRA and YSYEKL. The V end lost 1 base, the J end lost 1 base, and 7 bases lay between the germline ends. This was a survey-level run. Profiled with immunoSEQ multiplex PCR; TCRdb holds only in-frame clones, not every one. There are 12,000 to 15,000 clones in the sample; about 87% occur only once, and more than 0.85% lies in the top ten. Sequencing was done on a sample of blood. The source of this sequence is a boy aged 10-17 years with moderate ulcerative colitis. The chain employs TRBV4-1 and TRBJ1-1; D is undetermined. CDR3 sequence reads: CASSQGQANTEAFF. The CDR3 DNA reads TGCGCCAGCAGCCAAGGGCAGGCGAACACTGAAGCTTTCTTT.